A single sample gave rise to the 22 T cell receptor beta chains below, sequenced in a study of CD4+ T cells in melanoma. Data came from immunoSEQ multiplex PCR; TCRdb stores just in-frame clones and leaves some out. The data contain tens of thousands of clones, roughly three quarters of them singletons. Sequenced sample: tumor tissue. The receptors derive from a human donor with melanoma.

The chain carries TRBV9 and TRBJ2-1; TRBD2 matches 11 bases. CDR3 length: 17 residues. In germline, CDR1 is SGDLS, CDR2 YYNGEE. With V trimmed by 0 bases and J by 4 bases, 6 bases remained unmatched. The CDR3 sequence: CASSVEETSGVYNEQFF. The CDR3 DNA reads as TGTGCCAGCAGCGTAGAAGAGACTAGCGGGGTTTACAATGAGCAGTTCTTC.

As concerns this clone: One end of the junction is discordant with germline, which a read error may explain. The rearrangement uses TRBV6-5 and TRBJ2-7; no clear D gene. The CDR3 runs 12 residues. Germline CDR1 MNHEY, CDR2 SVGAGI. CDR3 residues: CASRPRHGPWDF. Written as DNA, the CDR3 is TGTGCCAGCAGACCCAGACACGGACCCTGGGACTTC.

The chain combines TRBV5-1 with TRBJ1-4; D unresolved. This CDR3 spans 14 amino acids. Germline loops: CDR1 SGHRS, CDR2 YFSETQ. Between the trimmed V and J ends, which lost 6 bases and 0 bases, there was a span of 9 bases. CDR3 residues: CASKEAATNEKLFF. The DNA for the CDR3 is TGCGCCAGCAAGGAGGCGGCAACTAATGAAAAACTGTTTTTT.

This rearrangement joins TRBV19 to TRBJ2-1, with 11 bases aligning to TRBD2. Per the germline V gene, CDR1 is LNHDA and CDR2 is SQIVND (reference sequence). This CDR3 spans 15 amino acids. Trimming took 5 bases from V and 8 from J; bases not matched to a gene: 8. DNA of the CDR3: TGTGCCAGTAGTCGGGGTAGCGGGGGGGCCGATGAGCAGTTCTTC. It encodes CASSRGSGGADEQFF.

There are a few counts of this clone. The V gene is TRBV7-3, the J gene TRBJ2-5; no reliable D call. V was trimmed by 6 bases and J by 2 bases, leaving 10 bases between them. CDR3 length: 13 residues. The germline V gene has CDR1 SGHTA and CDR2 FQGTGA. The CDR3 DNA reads TGTGCCAGCAGTAGGGTCCAACAAGAGACCCAGTACTTC. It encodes CASSRVQQETQYF.

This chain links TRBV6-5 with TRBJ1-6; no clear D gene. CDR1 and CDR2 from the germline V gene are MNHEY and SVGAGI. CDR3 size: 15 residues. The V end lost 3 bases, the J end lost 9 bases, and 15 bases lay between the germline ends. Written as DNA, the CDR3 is TGTGCCAGCAGTTATGTCGGCGTGCACCTTTCACCCCTCCACTTT. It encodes CASSYVGVHLSPLHF.

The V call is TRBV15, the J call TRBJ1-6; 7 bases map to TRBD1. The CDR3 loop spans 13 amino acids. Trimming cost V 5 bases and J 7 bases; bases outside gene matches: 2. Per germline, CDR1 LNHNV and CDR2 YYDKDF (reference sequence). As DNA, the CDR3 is TGTGCCACCAGCGTGACAGGGAATTCACCCCTCCACTTT. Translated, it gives CATSVTGNSPLHF.

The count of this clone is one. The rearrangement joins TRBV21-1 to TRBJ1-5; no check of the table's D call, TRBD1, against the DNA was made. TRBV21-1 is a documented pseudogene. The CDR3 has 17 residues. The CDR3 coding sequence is TGTGCCAGCAGCAAAACCGAGCCTGACAGGGCGTCTCAGCCCCAGCATTTT. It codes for CASSKTEPDRASQPQHF.

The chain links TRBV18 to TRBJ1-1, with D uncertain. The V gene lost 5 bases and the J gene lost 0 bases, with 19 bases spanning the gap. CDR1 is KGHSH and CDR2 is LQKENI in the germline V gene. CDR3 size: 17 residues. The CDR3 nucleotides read TGTGCCAGCTCATCTCAGGCGTCGGGATCCATGAACACTGAAGCTTTCTTT. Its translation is CASSSQASGSMNTEAFF.

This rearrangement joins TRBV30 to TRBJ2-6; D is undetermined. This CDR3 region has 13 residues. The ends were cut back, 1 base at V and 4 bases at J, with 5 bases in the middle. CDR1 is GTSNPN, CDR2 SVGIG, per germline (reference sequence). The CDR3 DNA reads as TGTGCCTGGAGTGGGCAGGGGGCCAACGTCCTGACTTTC. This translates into CAWSGQGANVLTF.

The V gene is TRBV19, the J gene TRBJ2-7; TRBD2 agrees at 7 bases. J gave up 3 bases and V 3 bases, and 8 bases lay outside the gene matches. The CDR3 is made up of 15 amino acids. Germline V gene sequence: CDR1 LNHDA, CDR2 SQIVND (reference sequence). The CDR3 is CASSILSGYDYEQYF. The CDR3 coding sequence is TGTGCCAGTAGTATTCTTAGCGGGTACGACTACGAGCAGTACTTC. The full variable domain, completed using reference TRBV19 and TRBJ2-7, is DGGITQSPKYLFRKEGQNVTLSCEQNLNHDAMYWYRQDPGQGLRLIYYSQIVNDFQKGDIAEGYSVSREKKESFPLTVTSAQKNPTAFYLCASSILSGYDYEQYFGPGTRLTVT.

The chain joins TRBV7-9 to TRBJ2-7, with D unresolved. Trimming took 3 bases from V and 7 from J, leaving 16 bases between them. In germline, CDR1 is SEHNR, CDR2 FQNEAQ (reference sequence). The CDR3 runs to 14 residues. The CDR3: CASSFFGPSQEQYF. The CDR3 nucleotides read TGTGCCAGCAGCTTTTTCGGGCCGTCTCAGGAGCAGTACTTC.

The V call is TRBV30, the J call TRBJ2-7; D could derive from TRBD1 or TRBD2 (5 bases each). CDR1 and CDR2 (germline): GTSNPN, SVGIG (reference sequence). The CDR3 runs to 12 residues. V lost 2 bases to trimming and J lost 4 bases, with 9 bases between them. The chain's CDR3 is CAWSTGPYEQYF. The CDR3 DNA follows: TGTGCCTGGAGTACGGGACCGTACGAGCAGTACTTC.

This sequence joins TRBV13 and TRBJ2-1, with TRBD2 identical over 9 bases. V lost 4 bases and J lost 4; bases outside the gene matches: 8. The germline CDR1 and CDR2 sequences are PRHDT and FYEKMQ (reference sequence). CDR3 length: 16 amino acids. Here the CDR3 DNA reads TGTGCCAGCAGCTCCTCCCGAGCGGGGGGATACAATGAGCAGTTCTTC. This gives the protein CASSSSRAGGYNEQFF.

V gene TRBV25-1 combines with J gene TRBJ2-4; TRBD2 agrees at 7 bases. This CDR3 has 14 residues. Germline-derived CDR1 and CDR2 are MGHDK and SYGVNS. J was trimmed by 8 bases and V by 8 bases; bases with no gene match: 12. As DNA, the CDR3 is TGTGCCAGCGGTGGGAGGGGCGTTGAGGACATTCAGTACTTC. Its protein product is CASGGRGVEDIQYF.

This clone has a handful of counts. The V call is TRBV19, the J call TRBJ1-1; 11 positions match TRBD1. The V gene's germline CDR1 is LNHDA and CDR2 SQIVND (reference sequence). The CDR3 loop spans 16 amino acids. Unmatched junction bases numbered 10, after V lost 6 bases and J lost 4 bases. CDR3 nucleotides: TGTGCCAGTAGGCGGTCGGACAGGGGGCGCGGCACTGAAGCTTTCTTT. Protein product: CASRRSDRGRGTEAFF.

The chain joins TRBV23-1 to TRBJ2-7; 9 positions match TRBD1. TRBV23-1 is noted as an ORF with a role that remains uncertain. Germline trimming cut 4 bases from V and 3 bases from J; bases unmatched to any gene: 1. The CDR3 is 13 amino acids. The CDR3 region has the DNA TGCGCCAGCAGTCTGGGACAGGGCTACGAGCAGTACTTC. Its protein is CASSLGQGYEQYF.

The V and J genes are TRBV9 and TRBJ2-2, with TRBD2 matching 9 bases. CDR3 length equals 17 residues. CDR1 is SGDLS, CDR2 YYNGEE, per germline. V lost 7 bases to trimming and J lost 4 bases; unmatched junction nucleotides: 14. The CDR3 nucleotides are TGTGCCAGCGCCGACAAGCGGGGGGCTCGAGGCACCGGGGAGCTGTTTTTT. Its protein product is CASADKRGARGTGELFF.

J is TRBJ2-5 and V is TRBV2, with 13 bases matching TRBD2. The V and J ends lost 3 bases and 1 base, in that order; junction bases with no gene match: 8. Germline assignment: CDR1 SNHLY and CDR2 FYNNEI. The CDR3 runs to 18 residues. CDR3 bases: TGTGCCAGCAGTGAGCAACTAGCGGGGGGGCCGGTCCAAGAGACCCAGTACTTC. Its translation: CASSEQLAGGPVQETQYF.

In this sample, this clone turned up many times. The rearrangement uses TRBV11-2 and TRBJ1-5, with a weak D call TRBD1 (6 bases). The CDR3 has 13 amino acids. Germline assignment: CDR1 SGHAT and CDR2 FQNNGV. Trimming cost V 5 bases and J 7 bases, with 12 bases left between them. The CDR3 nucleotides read TGTGCCAGCAGCAGAAACGGGGGCCAGCCCCAGCATTTT. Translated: CASSRNGGQPQHF.

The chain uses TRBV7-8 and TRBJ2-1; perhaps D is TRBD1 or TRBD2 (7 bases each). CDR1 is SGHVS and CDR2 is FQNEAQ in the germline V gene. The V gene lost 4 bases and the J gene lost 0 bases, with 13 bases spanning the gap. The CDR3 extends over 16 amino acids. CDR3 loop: CASSWQGGSSYNEQFF. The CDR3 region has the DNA TGTGCCAGCAGCTGGCAGGGGGGGAGCTCCTACAATGAGCAGTTCTTC.

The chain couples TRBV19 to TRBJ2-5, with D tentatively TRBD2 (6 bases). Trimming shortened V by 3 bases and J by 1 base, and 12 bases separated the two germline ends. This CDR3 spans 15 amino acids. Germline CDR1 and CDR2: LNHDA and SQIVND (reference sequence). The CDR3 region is CASSIGPGVQETQYF. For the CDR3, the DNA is TGTGCCAGTAGTATCGGACCGGGGGTCCAAGAGACCCAGTACTTC.